The rows below give T cell receptor beta chains drawn from one sample of a study of beta chain features in type 1 diabetes. Here immunoSEQ multiplex PCR was the method, and the copy in TCRdb shows in-frame clones only, minus some. This table has 100,000 to 150,000 clones, 15% to 20% appearing once. The specimen sequenced was central memory CD4+ T cells from blood. The source is a man between 18 and 35 years old with type 1 diabetes. Each CDR3 is given with its conserved first and last residue. Each record gives: clone size, J gene, V gene, D gene, CDR3 DNA, CDR3 protein. D genes are given only for firm matches. Clone size appears in some rows only: once, few, many, or a class for an expanded clone.

abundance: few; j_gene: TRBJ2-7; v_gene: TRBV11-2; d_gene: TRBD2; CDR3nt: TGTGCCAGCAGCTTAAGGGAGCGGGGGTTTACCTACGAGCAGTACTTC; CDR3aa: CASSLRERGFTYEQYF
abundance: .; j_gene: TRBJ2-1; v_gene: TRBV6-5; d_gene: .; CDR3nt: TGTGCCAGCATTCGGGGCGGGACCAATGAGCAGTTCTTC; CDR3aa: CASIRGGTNEQFF
abundance: .; j_gene: TRBJ2-1; v_gene: TRBV9; d_gene: .; CDR3nt: TGTGCCAGCAGCGTAGCAGTCGCCCCAAGCTCCTACAATGAGCAGTTCTTC; CDR3aa: CASSVAVAPSSYNEQFF
abundance: few; j_gene: TRBJ1-3; v_gene: TRBV7-2; d_gene: .; CDR3nt: TGTGCCAGCAGCCCCCGTCAGGCAGCCACTGGAAACACCATATATTTT; CDR3aa: CASSPRQAATGNTIYF
abundance: few; j_gene: TRBJ2-1; v_gene: TRBV11-3; d_gene: TRBD2; CDR3nt: TGTGCCAGCAGCTTAGATCAGGGCGGGAGTTCAGCCTACAATGAGCAGTTCTTC; CDR3aa: CASSLDQGGSSAYNEQFF
abundance: .; j_gene: TRBJ2-1; v_gene: TRBV19; d_gene: .; CDR3nt: TGTGCCACTAGGGCTCTCGCCTTTAGCTCCTACAATGAGCAGTTCTTC; CDR3aa: CATRALAFSSYNEQFF
abundance: few; j_gene: TRBJ2-7; v_gene: TRBV10-2; d_gene: .; CDR3nt: TGCGCCAGCAGTGAACTTGCGGGAATATACGAGCAGTACTTC; CDR3aa: CASSELAGIYEQYF
abundance: .; j_gene: TRBJ2-3; v_gene: TRBV6-6; d_gene: TRBD1; CDR3nt: TGTGCCACCGGACAGGGCACAGATACGCAGTATTTT; CDR3aa: CATGQGTDTQYF
abundance: .; j_gene: TRBJ1-4; v_gene: TRBV5-4; d_gene: TRBD1; CDR3nt: TGTGCCAGCAGCCGGGACAGGGGAGATGAAAAACTGTTTTTT; CDR3aa: CASSRDRGDEKLFF
abundance: few; j_gene: TRBJ2-1; v_gene: TRBV7-2; d_gene: .; CDR3nt: TGTGCCAGCAGCTTTCGGAGGCTCACTTACAATGAGCAGTTCTTC; CDR3aa: CASSFRRLTYNEQFF
abundance: few; j_gene: TRBJ1-2; v_gene: TRBV7-2; d_gene: .; CDR3nt: TGTGCCAGCAGCATGGGCGGATCGGCTGGCTACACCTTC; CDR3aa: CASSMGGSAGYTF
abundance: few; j_gene: TRBJ2-7; v_gene: TRBV2; d_gene: .; CDR3nt: TGTGCCAGCCGCCTCCAAGGGGTCTCCGAGCAGTACTTC; CDR3aa: CASRLQGVSEQYF
abundance: few; j_gene: TRBJ2-5; v_gene: TRBV4-1; d_gene: TRBD2; CDR3nt: TGTGCCAGCAGTTTAGTCGGGGGGCAAGAGACCCAGTACTTC; CDR3aa: CASSLVGGQETQYF
abundance: few; j_gene: TRBJ2-1; v_gene: TRBV10-3; d_gene: .; CDR3nt: TGTGCCATCAGTATAGCGGTGGGCTACAATGAGCAGTTCTTC; CDR3aa: CAISIAVGYNEQFF
abundance: .; j_gene: TRBJ1-4; v_gene: TRBV29-1; d_gene: .; CDR3nt: TGCAGCGCTCGAAAACAAGGTTTTTATGAAAAACTGTTTTTT; CDR3aa: CSARKQGFYEKLFF
abundance: few; j_gene: TRBJ2-2; v_gene: TRBV5-1; d_gene: TRBD1; CDR3nt: TGCGCCAGCAGCCCCCAGGGGACAGGGGAAACCGGGGAGCTGTTTTTT; CDR3aa: CASSPQGTGETGELFF
abundance: .; j_gene: TRBJ2-5; v_gene: TRBV14; d_gene: .; CDR3nt: TGTGCCAGCAGCCGGGCCCAGACCCCAGAGACCCAGTACTTC; CDR3aa: CASSRAQTPETQYF
abundance: .; j_gene: TRBJ1-1; v_gene: TRBV2; d_gene: .; CDR3nt: TGTGCCAGCAGTGAACTGGGGACCGCAGGGGCTGAAGCTTTCTTT; CDR3aa: CASSELGTAGAEAFF
abundance: few; j_gene: TRBJ2-1; v_gene: TRBV5-1; d_gene: .; CDR3nt: TGCGCCAGCCAAGTGCTGAGCTCCTACAATGAGCAGTTCTTC; CDR3aa: CASQVLSSYNEQFF
abundance: .; j_gene: TRBJ1-1; v_gene: TRBV21-1; d_gene: .; CDR3nt: TGTGCCAGCAGCGAGGCCGACACTGAAGCTTTCTTT; CDR3aa: CASSEADTEAFF
abundance: .; j_gene: TRBJ2-3; v_gene: TRBV7-2; d_gene: .; CDR3nt: TGTGCCAGCAGCTTAGTTCAAGGCACAGATACGCAGTATTTT; CDR3aa: CASSLVQGTDTQYF
abundance: .; j_gene: TRBJ1-2; v_gene: TRBV7-2; d_gene: .; CDR3nt: TGTGCCAGCAGTCTCATACAGGGAAACTATGGCTACACCTTC; CDR3aa: CASSLIQGNYGYTF
abundance: .; j_gene: TRBJ2-1; v_gene: TRBV11-1; d_gene: .; CDR3nt: TGTGCCAGCAGCTTGGGACGTAACAATGAGCAGTTCTTC; CDR3aa: CASSLGRNNEQFF
abundance: .; j_gene: TRBJ1-1; v_gene: TRBV18; d_gene: .; CDR3nt: TGTGCCAGCTCACCACCTAGTACAGGGAACACTGAAGCTTTCTTT; CDR3aa: CASSPPSTGNTEAFF
abundance: many; j_gene: TRBJ1-2; v_gene: TRBV7-2; d_gene: .; CDR3nt: TGTGCCAGCAGCCCAGACACGGTTAGGGGCTACACCTTC; CDR3aa: CASSPDTVRGYTF
abundance: .; j_gene: TRBJ2-5; v_gene: TRBV28; d_gene: TRBD2; CDR3nt: TGTGCCAGCAGTCTGGGCGGGGGTCAAGAGACCCAGTACTTC; CDR3aa: CASSLGGGQETQYF